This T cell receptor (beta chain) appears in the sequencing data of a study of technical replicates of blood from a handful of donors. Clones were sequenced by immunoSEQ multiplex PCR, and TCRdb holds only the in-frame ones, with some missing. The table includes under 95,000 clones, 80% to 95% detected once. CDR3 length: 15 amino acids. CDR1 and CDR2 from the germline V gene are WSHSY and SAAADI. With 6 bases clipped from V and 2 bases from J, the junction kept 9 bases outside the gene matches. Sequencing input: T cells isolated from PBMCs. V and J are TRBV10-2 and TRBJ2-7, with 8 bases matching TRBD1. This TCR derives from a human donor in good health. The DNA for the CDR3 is TGCGCCAGCAGATACCCGGGACAGGACCCCTACGAGCAGTACTTC. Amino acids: CASRYPGQDPYEQYF.